The 29 T cell receptor beta chains listed next were all sequenced from one sample in a study of blood T cell repertoires in COVID-19. Some clones are missing from TCRdb's copy, which holds only in-frame ones; the method was immunoSEQ multiplex PCR. This sample has some 190,000 clones, with just over 85% found just once. The sequencing input was peripheral blood. The receptors shown here come from a man aged 18-30 years with active or convalescent COVID-19.

V and J are TRBV30 and TRBJ2-7; 7 nucleotides agree with TRBD1. Looked up from germline, CDR1 is GTSNPN and CDR2 is SVGIG (reference sequence). The length of the CDR3 is 12 residues. The trim removed 4 bases at V and 2 bases at J, leaving 2 bases unmatched. The DNA of the CDR3 is TGTGCCTGGAATCAGGGGGCCTACGAGCAGTACTTC. Its translation is CAWNQGAYEQYF.

The chain carries TRBV6-5 and TRBJ2-1; D possibly corresponds to TRBD2 (5 bases). V lost 0 bases to trimming and J lost 0 bases, with 9 bases between them. Germline V gene sequence: CDR1 MNHEY, CDR2 SVGAGI. The CDR3 covers 16 residues. As DNA, the CDR3 is TGTGCCAGCAGTTACTCGCTAGGGAGCTCCTACAATGAGCAGTTCTTC. It specifies CASSYSLGSSYNEQFF.

The chain joins TRBV19 to TRBJ2-1, with 8 bases identical to TRBD2. V lost 5 bases, J lost 2 bases, and 8 bases stayed unmatched. This CDR3 has 16 residues. Germline CDR1 and CDR2: LNHDA and SQIVND (reference sequence). The CDR3 nucleotides are TGTGCCAGTAGTCCCTCGGGTAGCGGGGCCTACAATGAGCAGTTCTTC. Translated, it gives CASSPSGSGAYNEQFF. Combining the CDR3 with reference TRBV19 and TRBJ2-1 gives the whole variable domain DGGITQSPKYLFRKEGQNVTLSCEQNLNHDAMYWYRQDPGQGLRLIYYSQIVNDFQKGDIAEGYSVSREKKESFPLTVTSAQKNPTAFYLCASSPSGSGAYNEQFFGPGTRLTVL.

This chain joins TRBV25-1 and TRBJ1-3, with 7 bases matching TRBD1. This CDR3 is 13 amino acids long. CDR1 is MGHDK and CDR2 is SYGVNS in the germline V gene. V lost 4 bases to trimming and J lost 4 bases; unmatched junction nucleotides: 1. CDR3 DNA sequence: TGTGCCAGCAGTGGACAGGGCGGAAACACCATATATTTT. Protein product: CASSGQGGNTIYF.

The chain couples TRBV13 to TRBJ2-1; 8 nucleotides align to TRBD1. V shed 0 bases and J 1 base; nucleotides not matched to a gene: 5. This CDR3 contains 17 residues. Germline CDR1 is PRHDT and CDR2 is FYEKMQ (reference sequence). The CDR3 DNA is TGTGCCAGCAGCTTAGGCTTCGGACAGGGTTCCTACAATGAGCAGTTCTTC. It encodes CASSLGFGQGSYNEQFF.

The V and J genes are TRBV7-2 and TRBJ1-1, with a tentative D call TRBD1 (5 bases). Trimming cost V 4 bases and J 1 base, with 16 bases left between them. CDR3 length: 16 residues. Germline-derived CDR1 and CDR2 are SGHTA and FQGNSA. For the CDR3, the DNA is TGTGCCAGCAGCTCTCAACCCAGGGCTGGGAACACTGAAGCTTTCTTT. This codes for CASSSQPRAGNTEAFF.

The table lists this clone with a count of one. The genes are TRBV2 and TRBJ1-2; maybe TRBD1 (5 bases). Trimming stripped 0 bases from V and 1 base from J, with 9 bases between. This CDR3 is 15 amino acids long. Germline lookup yields CDR1 SNHLY and CDR2 FYNNEI. Here the CDR3 DNA reads TGTGCCAGCAGTGAAGCGCTAGGGGTTAACTATGGCTACACCTTC. It yields the protein CASSEALGVNYGYTF. The complete variable domain, with remaining parts taken from reference TRBV2 and TRBJ1-2, reads EPEVTQTPSHQVTQMGQEVILRCVPISNHLYFYWYRQILGQKVEFLVSFYNNEISEKSEIFDDQFSVERPDGSNFTLKIRSTKLEDSAMYFCASSEALGVNYGYTFGSGTRLTVV.

The chain employs TRBV5-4 and TRBJ1-4; 7 bases are a match to TRBD1. Per germline, CDR1 SGHNT and CDR2 YYREEE (reference sequence). CDR3 length equals 15 residues. V gave up 1 base and J gave up 5 bases; unmatched junction bases: 5. The chain's CDR3 is CASSLSHRGNEKLFF. The CDR3 DNA reads TGTGCCAGCAGCTTGTCCCACAGGGGAAATGAAAAACTGTTTTTT. Supplemented by reference TRBV5-4 and TRBJ1-4, the full variable domain reads ETGVTQSPTHLIKTRGQQVTLRCSSQSGHNTVSWYQQALGQGPQFIFQYYREEENGRGNFPPRFSGLQFPNYSSELNVNALELDDSALYLCASSLSHRGNEKLFFGSGTQLSVL.

J is TRBJ1-1 and V is TRBV18; TRBD1 matches at 9 bases. The V gene end was trimmed by 4 bases and the J gene end by 6 bases; junction bases not matched to a gene: 9. The germline V gene has CDR1 KGHSH and CDR2 LQKENI. The CDR3 contains 15 residues. The CDR3 region has the DNA TGTGCCAGCTCACGGGACAGGGTAGACTTAGCTGAAGCTTTCTTT. Amino acids: CASSRDRVDLAEAFF.

The chain has TRBV5-1 and TRBJ2-6; 11 bases are a match to TRBD2. This CDR3 spans 18 amino acids. Germline lookup yields CDR1 SGHRS and CDR2 YFSETQ. J gave up 0 bases and V 3 bases, and 5 bases lay outside the gene matches. The CDR3 region has the DNA TGCGCCAGCAGCTGGACTAGCGGGTTTAGCTCTGGGGCCAACGTCCTGACTTTC. Its protein product is CASSWTSGFSSGANVLTF.

This chain connects TRBV6-5 to TRBJ1-4; 9 positions agree with TRBD1. Germline values: CDR1 MNHEY, CDR2 SVGAGI. The CDR3 spans 14 residues. V shed 6 bases and J 6 bases; nucleotides not matched to a gene: 5. CDR3 amino acids: CASRPGTGYEKLFF. The CDR3 DNA reads TGTGCCAGCAGACCCGGGACAGGGTATGAAAAACTGTTTTTT.

The chain employs TRBV9 and TRBJ1-2, with a weak D call TRBD1 (6 bases). Germline values: CDR1 SGDLS, CDR2 YYNGEE. V lost 2 bases and J lost 8, with 19 bases in between. This CDR3 comprises 15 residues. CDR3 sequence: CASSVMFRGLEGYTF. CDR3 sequence (DNA): TGTGCCAGCAGCGTCATGTTCAGGGGCCTAGAGGGCTACACCTTC.

The rearrangement uses TRBV19 and TRBJ2-1; tentative D call: TRBD2 (5 bases). V lost 4 bases to trimming and J lost 0 bases, with 13 bases between them. There are 16 residues in the CDR3. Per the germline V gene, CDR1 is LNHDA and CDR2 is SQIVND (reference sequence). CDR3 nucleotide sequence: TGTGCCAGTAGTAGAGCGGCCCAAAGCTCCTACAATGAGCAGTTCTTC. Amino acids: CASSRAAQSSYNEQFF.

This rearrangement joins TRBV19 to TRBJ1-5, with 10 bases matching TRBD1. The V and J ends lost 8 bases and 1 base, in that order; junction bases with no gene match: 8. The V gene's germline CDR1 is LNHDA and CDR2 SQIVND (reference sequence). The CDR3 extends over 16 amino acids. This chain's CDR3 is CASQQGQGTSNQPQHF. The CDR3 DNA reads as TGTGCCAGTCAACAGGGACAGGGGACGAGCAATCAGCCCCAGCATTTT.

This clone was picked up one time. The J gene is TRBJ1-5, the V gene TRBV7-8, with D unclear. V was trimmed by 2 bases and J by 0 bases, leaving 17 bases between them. Per germline, CDR1 SGHVS and CDR2 FQNEAQ. The CDR3 totals 18 residues. The CDR3 reads CASSLSLDGEYSNQPQHF. CDR3 bases: TGTGCCAGCAGCTTATCCCTTGATGGGGAGTATAGCAATCAGCCCCAGCATTTT.

The chain has TRBV6-5 and TRBJ2-2, with D possibly TRBD1 on 5 matching bases. The CDR3 is 15 amino acids. The ends were cut back, 4 bases at V and 2 bases at J, with 11 bases in the middle. Germline CDR1 reads MNHEY; CDR2 reads SVGAGI. CDR3 in amino acids: CASSWTQRNTGELFF. For the CDR3, the DNA is TGTGCCAGCAGTTGGACACAGAGAAACACCGGGGAGCTGTTTTTT.

J is TRBJ1-5 and V is TRBV5-8; 9 positions agree with TRBD1. V gave up 4 bases and J gave up 3 bases; unmatched junction bases: 5. This CDR3 has 15 amino acids. The V gene's germline CDR1 is SGHTS and CDR2 YDEGEE. This CDR3 reads CASSPGQGFNQPQHF. The CDR3 DNA sequence: TGTGCCAGCAGCCCGGGACAGGGATTCAATCAGCCCCAGCATTTT.

J is TRBJ2-5 and V is TRBV27, with unresolved D. The CDR3 consists of 13 residues. Trimming pared 5 bases from V and 4 bases from J, leaving 11 bases between. The V gene's germline CDR1 is MNHEY and CDR2 SMNVEV (reference sequence). This CDR3 reads CASSPEYIETQYF. CDR3 DNA sequence: TGTGCCAGCAGTCCCGAATACATAGAGACCCAGTACTTC.

V usage is TRBV11-2 and J usage is TRBJ2-5, with 8 bases fitting TRBD2. Germline-derived CDR1 and CDR2 are SGHAT and FQNNGV. The V segment lost 2 bases and the J segment 5 bases; nucleotides outside the gene matches: 10. This CDR3 has 16 amino acids. The CDR3 DNA follows: TGTGCCAGCAGCTTAATAACTAGCGGACTGGGGGAGACCCAGTACTTC. Protein product: CASSLITSGLGETQYF.

The chain is built from TRBV19 and TRBJ2-6, with 11 bases fitting TRBD1. Looked up from germline, CDR1 is LNHDA and CDR2 is SQIVND (reference sequence). This CDR3 has 18 residues. The V gene end was trimmed by 2 bases and the J gene end by 4 bases; junction bases not matched to a gene: 7. CDR3 sequence (DNA): TGTGCCAGTAGTATAACCGGGACAGGGGGTATGGGGGCCAACGTCCTGACTTTC. As protein: CASSITGTGGMGANVLTF.

V is TRBV10-3 and J is TRBJ2-7; 12 positions agree with TRBD2. CDR1 ENHRY and CDR2 SYGVKD come from the germline V gene. The V and J ends lost 1 base and 7 bases, in that order; junction bases with no gene match: 14. The CDR3 is 18 amino acids. The CDR3 loop is CAISEYRLAGAFEREQYF. CDR3 in DNA: TGTGCCATCAGTGAGTATCGACTAGCGGGGGCCTTTGAGAGGGAGCAGTACTTC.

This chain's CDR3 is CASSLVRGGPNTEAFF. As DNA, the CDR3 is TGTGCCAGCAGCTTAGTGAGGGGGGGACCGAACACTGAAGCTTTCTTT. The chain uses TRBV7-9 and TRBJ1-1, with TRBD1 as a possible D gene (6 bases). Germline V CDR1 and CDR2: SEHNR, FQNEAQ (reference sequence). Trimming removed 1 base from V and 1 base from J, with 13 bases in between. The CDR3 length is 16 residues.

The chain has TRBV11-2 and TRBJ2-1; TRBD1 agrees at 8 bases. In germline, CDR1 is SGHAT, CDR2 FQNNGV. V lost 1 base and J lost 8; bases outside the gene matches: 7. The CDR3 is 15 residues long. CDR3 loop: CASSLVVRGPDEQFF. The CDR3 DNA sequence: TGTGCCAGCAGCTTAGTCGTCAGGGGGCCGGATGAGCAGTTCTTC.

This chain joins TRBV7-9 and TRBJ2-1; TRBD2 matches 11 bases. This CDR3 is built from 16 residues. CDR1 is SEHNR and CDR2 is FQNEAQ in the germline V gene (reference sequence). The J segment lost 9 bases and the V segment lost 5 bases, leaving 12 bases of the junction unmatched. Here the CDR3 DNA reads TGTGCCAGCAGCCCAGGGAGACTAGCGGGGTTAGGTGAGCAGTTCTTC. Protein sequence: CASSPGRLAGLGEQFF.

The chain is built from TRBV27 and TRBJ2-1, with D possibly TRBD2 on 5 matching bases. The germline CDR1 and CDR2 sequences are MNHEY and SMNVEV (reference sequence). CDR3 length: 10 amino acids. The CDR3 sequence: CVSPGNEQFF. For the CDR3, the DNA is TGTGTCTCCCCGGGGAATGAGCAGTTCTTC.

The chain combines TRBV24-1 with TRBJ2-2; 11 bases align to TRBD1. V trimming: 5 bases; J trimming: 0 bases; junction bases outside the gene matches: 13. Germline V CDR1 and CDR2: KGHDR, SFDVKD. The CDR3 contains 20 residues. The CDR3 region is CATSVSHSDRGPPNTGELFF. The CDR3 bases are TGTGCCACCAGTGTTAGTCATTCGGACAGGGGGCCTCCGAACACCGGGGAGCTGTTTTTT.

The CDR3 reads CASSLYDRDATNEKLFF. The CDR3 region has the DNA TGTGCCAGCAGTCTGTACGACAGGGATGCAACTAATGAAAAACTGTTTTTT. V is TRBV28 and J is TRBJ1-4; TRBD1 matches at 7 bases. Germline V CDR1 and CDR2: MDHEN, SYDVKM. The length of the CDR3 is 17 residues. V gave up 5 bases and J gave up 0 bases; unmatched junction bases: 9. The entire variable domain, with the rest obtained from reference TRBV28 and TRBJ1-4, is as follows: DVKVTQSSRYLVKRTGEKVFLECVQDMDHENMFWYRQDPGLGLRLIYFSYDVKMKEKGDIPEGYSVSREKKERFSLILESASTNQTSMYLCASSLYDRDATNEKLFFGSGTQLSVL.

The chain uses TRBV2 and TRBJ2-1, with 9 bases fitting TRBD2. CDR3 length equals 15 residues. Per the germline V gene, CDR1 is SNHLY and CDR2 is FYNNEI. The J segment lost 4 bases and the V segment lost 6 bases, leaving 7 bases of the junction unmatched. The CDR3 region has the DNA TGTGCCAGCAGGGAATGGACTAGCGCGTACAATGAGCAGTTCTTC. Its translation: CASREWTSAYNEQFF.

The chain employs TRBV12-3 or TRBV12-4 and TRBJ2-1, with D perhaps TRBD2 (6 bases). The V end lost 7 bases, the J end lost 9 bases, and 10 bases lay between the germline ends. The CDR3 loop spans 11 amino acids. CDR3 amino acids: CASNLSGEQFF. The DNA for the CDR3 is TGTGCCAGCAATCTTAGCGGTGAGCAGTTCTTC.